The sequence of this T cell receptor beta chain was determined in a study of blood T cell repertoires in COVID-19. The wider study: From T cells, B-cell-depleted T cells, or PBMCs came the material, which was cDNA or gDNA.

In the authors' methods: By means of reference gene primer amplification, nucleated cell counts were estimated. TCRdb keeps only in-frame clones here, not all; method: immunoSEQ multiplex PCR. That table supplies the V and J calls and clone size; D and trimming were determined from the DNA. The sample has more than 350,000 clones, roughly 90% seen once. Trimming left V 1 base short and J 4 bases short, with 7 bases between. Germline values: CDR1 SGHDN, CDR2 FVKESK. The CDR3 has 13 residues. Sequenced material: peripheral blood. The chain combines TRBV14 with TRBJ1-2; D is unclear. The origin of this receptor is a woman aged 25 to 39 with COVID-19, enrolled during active disease. The CDR3 loop reads CASSQAGPYGYTF. In DNA form, the CDR3 reads TGTGCCAGCAGCCAAGCAGGCCCCTATGGCTACACCTTC.